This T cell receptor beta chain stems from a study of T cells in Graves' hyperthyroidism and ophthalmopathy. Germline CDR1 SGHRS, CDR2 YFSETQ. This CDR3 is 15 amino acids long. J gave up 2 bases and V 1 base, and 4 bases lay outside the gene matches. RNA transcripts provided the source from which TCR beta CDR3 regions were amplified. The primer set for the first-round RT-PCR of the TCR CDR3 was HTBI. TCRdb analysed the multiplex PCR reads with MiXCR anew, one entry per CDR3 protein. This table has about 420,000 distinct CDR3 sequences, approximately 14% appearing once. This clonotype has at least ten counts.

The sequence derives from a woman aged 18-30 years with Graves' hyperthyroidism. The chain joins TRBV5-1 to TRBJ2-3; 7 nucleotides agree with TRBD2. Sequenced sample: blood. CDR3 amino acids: CASSLTGLDTDTQYF. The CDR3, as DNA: TGCGCCAGCAGCTTGACTGGACTAGACACAGATACGCAGTATTTT.